These T cell receptor beta chains were read from a single sample in a study of blood T cell repertoires in COVID-19. Libraries were prepared by immunoSEQ multiplex PCR; TCRdb keeps only in-frame clonotypes and omits some of them. Among 35,000 to 45,000 clones listed, 86% were seen once. Sequencing used peripheral blood. Receptors were obtained from a man in his sixties or seventies with acute or convalescent COVID-19. Each CDR3 is given with its conserved first and last residue. The D gene is left open where the match is weak. The size entry is marked missing in some rows and otherwise reads once, few, many or a size class.

J gene | D gene | V gene | clone size | CDR3 protein | CDR3 DNA
TRBJ2-3 | TRBD2 | TRBV4-3 | - | CASSQEGTSGSTDTQYF | TGCGCCAGCAGCCAAGAGGGCACTAGCGGGAGCACAGATACGCAGTATTTT
TRBJ1-5 | - | TRBV6-6 | - | CATSWGGNQPQHF | TGTGCCACCAGTTGGGGGGGAAATCAGCCCCAGCATTTT
TRBJ1-1 | - | TRBV5-4 | - | CASSLEDTATAFF | TGTGCCAGCAGCTTGGAGGACACGGCCACAGCTTTCTTT
TRBJ1-1 | - | TRBV15 | - | CATSRELGRQISSFF | TGTGCCACCAGCAGAGAATTGGGCAGGCAGATAAGTTCTTTCTTT
TRBJ2-5 | TRBD1 | TRBV19 | - | CASSPRTGGQETQYF | TGTGCCAGTAGTCCGAGGACAGGGGGCCAAGAGACCCAGTACTTC
TRBJ2-2 | - | TRBV3-1/TRBV3-2 | - | CASSQPYGELFF | TGTGCCAGCAGCCAACCGTACGGGGAGCTGTTTTTT
TRBJ1-5 | TRBD1 | TRBV18 | few | CASSPGIPGQGSPQHF | TGTGCCAGCTCCCCAGGGATTCCGGGACAGGGATCCCCCCAGCATTTT
TRBJ1-6 | TRBD1 | TRBV19 | - | CASSIIGQGAGNSPLHF | TGTGCCAGTAGTATAATTGGACAGGGGGCAGGGAATTCACCCCTCCACTTT
TRBJ1-1 | TRBD1 | TRBV7-2 | few | CASSLQGGREAFF | TGTGCCAGCAGCTTACAGGGGGGCCGTGAAGCTTTCTTT
TRBJ2-7 | - | TRBV9 | - | CASSSQTHSYEQYF | TGTGCCAGCAGCTCTCAGACTCATTCCTACGAGCAGTACTTC
TRBJ2-2 | - | TRBV28 | - | CASSPILAEGTGELFF | TGTGCCAGCAGCCCGATCTTAGCGGAGGGGACCGGGGAGCTGTTTTTT
TRBJ2-7 | - | TRBV12-3/TRBV12-4 | - | CASSIRHEQYF | TGTGCCAGCAGTATCAGGCACGAGCAGTACTTC
TRBJ1-3 | TRBD1 | TRBV6-5 | - | CASMPQGASGNTIYF | TGTGCCAGCATGCCGCAGGGGGCCTCTGGAAACACCATATATTTT
TRBJ2-3 | TRBD1 | TRBV29-1 | - | CSVDRDRSTDTQYF | TGCAGCGTTGACCGGGACAGAAGCACAGATACGCAGTATTTT
TRBJ2-1 | - | TRBV5-4 | - | CASSFVSDYNEQFF | TGTGCCAGCAGCTTTGTGAGCGATTACAATGAGCAGTTCTTC
TRBJ1-5 | - | TRBV6-5 | - | CASSSGGSQPQHF | TGTGCCAGCAGCTCGGGGGGCAGTCAGCCCCAGCATTTT
TRBJ2-5 | TRBD1 | TRBV7-7 | - | CASSSGTGQETQYF | TGTGCCAGCAGTTCCGGGACAGGCCAAGAGACCCAGTACTTC
TRBJ1-5 | - | TRBV24-1 | - | CATSAGGSQPQHF | TGTGCCACCAGTGCCGGGGGGTCTCAGCCCCAGCATTTT
TRBJ2-7 | TRBD1 | TRBV6-6 | - | CATWDRDGSYEQYF | TGTGCCACCTGGGACAGGGATGGGTCCTACGAGCAGTACTTC
TRBJ2-4 | TRBD1 | TRBV6-2/TRBV6-3 | - | CASSYKLTGSTNIQYF | TGTGCCAGCAGTTACAAACTGACAGGGTCGACAAACATTCAGTACTTC
TRBJ1-5 | - | TRBV19 | - | CASSGNRVDNQPQHF | TGTGCCAGTAGTGGAAACAGGGTGGACAATCAGCCCCAGCATTTT
TRBJ2-1 | TRBD1 | TRBV5-1 | - | CASSQGQGAYNEQFF | TGCGCCAGCAGCCAAGGACAGGGGGCGTACAATGAGCAGTTCTTC
TRBJ1-1 | - | TRBV25-1 | - | CASSGGSNTEAFF | TGTGCCAGCAGTGGAGGTTCGAACACTGAAGCTTTCTTT
TRBJ1-2 | TRBD1 | TRBV4-3 | once | CASSQGQGAGNYGYTF | TGCGCCAGCAGCCAGGGACAGGGGGCGGGTAACTATGGCTACACCTTC
TRBJ1-3 | TRBD1 | TRBV4-2 | many | CASSAGQAISGNTIYF | TGTGCCAGCAGCGCCGGACAGGCGATCTCTGGAAACACCATATATTTT
TRBJ1-2 | - | TRBV6-4 | - | CASSDSRVSGYTF | TGTGCCAGCAGTGACTCGAGAGTTAGTGGCTACACCTTC
TRBJ2-7 | - | TRBV9 | - | CASSPTPGYEQYF | TGTGCCAGCAGCCCGACCCCGGGCTACGAGCAGTACTTC
TRBJ2-7 | TRBD1 | TRBV5-1 | - | CASRALQGAQYEQYF | TGCGCCAGCAGGGCCTTACAGGGGGCGCAATACGAGCAGTACTTC
TRBJ2-7 | TRBD2 | TRBV18 | few | CASSPTSVRNEQYF | TGTGCCAGCTCACCGACTAGCGTGCGGAACGAGCAGTACTTC
TRBJ1-4 | - | TRBV30 | - | CAWSVQSEKLFF | TGTGCCTGGAGTGTACAGTCCGAAAAACTGTTTTTT
TRBJ2-2 | - | TRBV27 | - | CASSLKGANTGELFF | TGTGCCAGCAGTTTAAAGGGAGCGAACACCGGGGAGCTGTTTTTT
TRBJ1-2 | - | TRBV2 | - | CASSERGLYGYTF | TGTGCCAGCAGCGAGAGAGGGCTCTATGGCTACACCTTC
TRBJ1-2 | - | TRBV28 | - | CASSSRRYLANYGYTF | TGTGCCAGCAGTTCCCGCCGTTATTTAGCTAACTATGGCTACACCTTC
TRBJ2-2 | - | TRBV6-4 | - | CASSGKRGQVNTGELFF | TGTGCCAGCAGTGGAAAAAGAGGGCAGGTAAACACCGGGGAGCTGTTTTTT
TRBJ2-1 | TRBD1 | TRBV29-1 | - | CSVPGTGVEGITYNEQFF | TGCAGCGTCCCCGGGACAGGGGTCGAGGGTATCACCTACAATGAGCAGTTCTTC
TRBJ1-2 | TRBD1 | TRBV5-1 | - | CASSLALGGEYGYTF | TGCGCCAGCAGCTTGGCCTTAGGGGGCGAGTATGGCTACACCTTC
TRBJ2-7 | - | TRBV28 | - | CASCFEGFRLEQYF | TGTGCCAGCTGTTTCGAGGGTTTCCGCCTCGAGCAGTACTTC
TRBJ2-3 | TRBD2 | TRBV11-2 | - | CASSASGLAGGTDTQYF | TGTGCCAGCAGCGCCTCGGGACTAGCGGGAGGGACAGATACGCAGTATTTT
TRBJ2-1 | - | TRBV7-9 | many | CASSLDRDNEQFF | TGTGCCAGCAGCTTAGATCGGGACAATGAGCAGTTCTTC